Listed here are 22 T cell receptor beta chains from one sample, sequenced in a study of blood T cell repertoires in COVID-19 (dated by TCRdb to 2018 to 2021). The library was prepared using the immunoSEQ multiplex PCR assay. Drawn from immuneACCESS, this table holds only the in-frame rearrangements with V and J called that TCRdb kept. Clones are partly lost; checked studies trace under half to an unresolved V gene and leave the rest unexplained. This sample holds 150,000 to 250,000 clones; 82% were observed only once. The ten largest clones take up approximately 12% of the sample. The source material was PBMCs or T cells enriched from blood (not recorded which). The receptors originated from a man aged 35 to 55 who had recovered from COVID-19.

This chain connects TRBV6-5 to TRBJ1-1, with a weak D call TRBD1 (6 bases). In germline, CDR1 is MNHEY, CDR2 SVGAGI. The V gene lost 6 bases and the J gene lost 3 bases, with 14 bases spanning the gap. The CDR3 is 14 amino acids. Here the CDR3 DNA reads TGTGCCAGCAGCTCTGAAGGGGGAGACACTGAAGCTTTCTTT. Amino acids: CASSSEGGDTEAFF.

V is TRBV21-1 and J is TRBJ1-5. TRBV21-1 is an annotated pseudogene. The CDR3 runs 13 residues. The CDR3: CASSLHGFQPQHF. CDR3 nucleotides: TGTGCCAGCAGCTTGCACGGGTTCCAGCCCCAGCATTTT.

The chain is built from TRBV5-1 and TRBJ1-2, with D maybe TRBD1 (5 bases). The V end lost 0 bases, the J end lost 2 bases, and 11 bases lay between the germline ends. There are 15 residues in the CDR3. The germline gives CDR1 SGHRS, CDR2 YFSETQ. CDR3 amino acids: CASSLGAAGNYGYTF. DNA of the CDR3: TGCGCCAGCAGCTTGGGGGCGGCAGGGAACTATGGCTACACCTTC.

V gene TRBV9 combines with J gene TRBJ2-1; 8 nucleotides match TRBD2. The J segment lost 7 bases and the V segment lost 0 bases, leaving 3 bases of the junction unmatched. The CDR3 spans 14 residues. Germline V gene lookup returns CDR1 SGDLS and CDR2 YYNGEE. The CDR3 DNA sequence: TGTGCCAGCAGCGTAGCGGGGGGGGGAAATGAGCAGTTCTTC. Its translation: CASSVAGGGNEQFF.

This clone appeared a few times. The chain is built from TRBV19 and TRBJ2-5, with 9 bases identical to TRBD2. CDR3 length: 15 amino acids. The germline V gene encodes CDR1 LNHDA and CDR2 SQIVND (reference sequence). The trim removed 7 bases at V and 4 bases at J, leaving 10 bases unmatched. CDR3 DNA sequence: TGTGCCAGTACTAGGGCGGGAGGGGCACCAGAGACCCAGTACTTC. It specifies CASTRAGGAPETQYF.

The chain combines TRBV6-5 with TRBJ1-3, with 9 bases aligning to TRBD1. The J segment lost 3 bases and the V segment lost 0 bases, leaving 3 bases of the junction unmatched. CDR1 and CDR2 (germline): MNHEY, SVGAGI. The CDR3 extends over 16 amino acids. The CDR3 sequence is CASSYSTGGYGNTIYF. In DNA, the CDR3 is TGTGCCAGCAGTTACTCGACAGGGGGGTATGGAAACACCATATATTTT.

The chain is built from TRBV2 and TRBJ1-2; possibly TRBD1 for D (6 bases). The germline gives CDR1 SNHLY, CDR2 FYNNEI. Trimming took off 6 bases at V and 5 bases at J, with 7 bases between the two ends. The CDR3 is 11 residues long. In nucleotides, the CDR3 is TGTGCCAGCAGCAGGGGTTATGGCTACACCTTC. Its translation is CASSRGYGYTF.

In its sample, this clone was seen once. The chain combines TRBV4-3 with TRBJ1-3; D perhaps matches TRBD1 (5 bases). Per germline, CDR1 LGHNA and CDR2 YSLEER. V lost 3 bases, J lost 2 bases, and 14 bases lay in between. The CDR3 length is 16 residues. This CDR3 is CASSQDSTDTGNTIYF. In nucleotides, the CDR3 is TGCGCCAGCAGCCAGGATTCGACAGATACTGGAAACACCATATATTTT.

This chain connects TRBV28 to TRBJ2-5; D gene uncertain. Trimming cost V 8 bases and J 0 bases, with 13 bases left between them. The germline V gene has CDR1 MDHEN and CDR2 SYDVKM. CDR3 size: 14 residues. The CDR3 nucleotides read TGTGCCAGCCATCAGAACGCCAACCAAGAGACCCAGTACTTC. Residues: CASHQNANQETQYF. Drawing the rest from reference TRBV28 and TRBJ2-5, the complete variable domain is DVKVTQSSRYLVKRTGEKVFLECVQDMDHENMFWYRQDPGLGLRLIYFSYDVKMKEKGDIPEGYSVSREKKERFSLILESASTNQTSMYLCASHQNANQETQYFGPGTRLLVL.

Worth noting for this clone: The junction departs from the called germline gene at one end, perhaps through a read error. V and J are TRBV2 and TRBJ1-5, with D hard to call. The CDR3 covers 14 residues. CDR1 is SNHLY, CDR2 FYNNEI, per germline. As DNA, the CDR3 is TGTGCCTGCAGTCAGGCCGCGTCATGGTGGCCCCAGCATTTT. It specifies CACSQAASWWPQHF. Filled out from reference TRBV2 and TRBJ1-5, the complete variable domain reads EPEVTQTPSHQVTQMGQEVILRCVPISNHLYFYWYRQILGQKVEFLVSFYNNEISEKSEIFDDQFSVERPDGSNFTLKIRSTKLEDSAMYFCACSQAASWWPQHFGDGTRLSIL.

V usage is TRBV13 and J usage is TRBJ2-5; 7 bases are a match to TRBD1. Germline V gene lookup returns CDR1 PRHDT and CDR2 FYEKMQ (reference sequence). The CDR3 is 14 residues long. The V and J ends lost 1 base and 5 bases, in that order; junction bases with no gene match: 4. CDR3 sequence reads: CASSLEGARETQYF. The CDR3 DNA reads as TGTGCCAGCAGCTTAGAGGGGGCCCGGGAGACCCAGTACTTC.

The J gene is TRBJ1-2, the V gene TRBV7-9; D is ambiguous. The germline V and J ends were trimmed by 5 bases and 2 bases, with 12 bases remaining between them. This CDR3 has 14 residues. Germline-derived CDR1 and CDR2 are SEHNR and FQNEAQ (reference sequence). CDR3 sequence: CASSPSGINYGYTF. The CDR3, as DNA: TGTGCCAGCAGCCCCTCCGGGATCAACTATGGCTACACCTTC.

The V and J genes are TRBV4-1 and TRBJ2-2; 7 nucleotides line up with TRBD1. In germline, CDR1 is MGHRA, CDR2 YSYEKL. This CDR3 is 15 amino acids long. The V and J ends lost 1 base and 7 bases, in that order; junction bases with no gene match: 6. This CDR3 is CASSQVSTGHGELFF. In nucleotides, the CDR3 is TGCGCCAGCAGCCAAGTCTCGACAGGGCACGGGGAGCTGTTTTTT.

The chain links TRBV6-5 to TRBJ2-3; TRBD1 matches at 7 bases. Per the germline V gene, CDR1 is MNHEY and CDR2 is SVGAGI. This CDR3 is built from 13 residues. The V segment lost 8 bases and the J segment 3 bases; nucleotides outside the gene matches: 5. CDR3 region: CASYDRVTDTQYF. For the CDR3, the DNA is TGTGCCAGCTATGACAGGGTAACAGATACGCAGTATTTT.

Concerning this clone: In the same sample, other DNA sequences code for this CDR3. The chain uses TRBV18 and TRBJ1-1; 8 bases fit TRBD1. Germline V CDR1 and CDR2: KGHSH, LQKENI. With 2 bases clipped from V and 4 bases from J, the junction kept 0 bases outside the gene matches. The CDR3 has 13 residues. CDR3 amino acids: CASSPDRGTEAFF. The CDR3, as DNA: TGTGCCAGCTCACCAGACAGGGGCACTGAAGCTTTCTTT.

V is TRBV29-1 and J is TRBJ2-2; tentatively, D is TRBD2 (5 bases). The length of the CDR3 is 14 residues. V was cut by 8 bases and J by 1 base, with 14 bases left in between. The V gene's germline CDR1 is SQVTM and CDR2 ANQGSEA. The CDR3 coding sequence is TGCAGCTCCCTCCAAGAGGGGAACACCGGGGAGCTGTTTTTT. Protein product: CSSLQEGNTGELFF.

The chain couples TRBV19 to TRBJ2-2; the D gene is possibly TRBD1 (5 bases). Per the germline V gene, CDR1 is LNHDA and CDR2 is SQIVND (reference sequence). The CDR3 spans 14 residues. The V end lost 1 base, the J end lost 6 bases, and 9 bases lay between the germline ends. As DNA, the CDR3 is TGTGCCAGTAGTATAGTGGGGCGGTCCGGGGAGCTGTTTTTT. This sequence encodes CASSIVGRSGELFF.

This chain uses TRBV7-2 with TRBJ2-2; TRBD2 is a possible D gene (6 bases). The CDR3 consists of 14 residues. The germline CDR1 and CDR2 sequences are SGHTA and FQGNSA. V lost 4 bases and J 6 bases, leaving 12 bases between the germline ends. For the CDR3, the DNA is TGTGCCAGCAGCTGGGACTGGTCCTCCGGGGAGCTGTTTTTT. The encoded protein is CASSWDWSSGELFF.

The chain links TRBV30 to TRBJ2-2; 7 nucleotides line up with TRBD1. The CDR3 contains 15 residues. V lost 4 bases, J lost 5 bases, and 10 bases stayed unmatched. The germline CDR1 and CDR2 sequences are GTSNPN and SVGIG (reference sequence). The CDR3 is CAWTEINRGTGELFF. In DNA, the CDR3 is TGTGCCTGGACTGAGATAAACAGGGGAACCGGGGAGCTGTTTTTT.

This clone was observed a single time. The chain carries TRBV7-2 and TRBJ2-7; 10 nucleotides line up with TRBD2. With 3 bases clipped from V and 3 bases from J, the junction kept 2 bases outside the gene matches. Germline V gene sequence: CDR1 SGHTA, CDR2 FQGNSA. The CDR3 covers 14 residues. CDR3 nucleotide sequence: TGTGCCAGCAGCTTTGGGACTAGCGTCTACGAGCAGTACGTC. This sequence encodes CASSFGTSVYEQYV.

This chain links TRBV5-8 with TRBJ2-3, with 8 bases matching TRBD1. With V trimmed by 3 bases and J by 0 bases, 3 bases remained unmatched. This CDR3 is 15 amino acids long. Germline V CDR1 and CDR2: SGHTS, YDEGEE. The CDR3 DNA sequence: TGTGCCAGCAGCTCGACAGGGGCTAGCACAGATACGCAGTATTTT. Translation: CASSSTGASTDTQYF.

V and J are TRBV7-8 and TRBJ2-5, with 9 bases aligning to TRBD2. This CDR3 has 18 amino acids. The V gene end was trimmed by 7 bases and the J gene end by 1 base; junction bases not matched to a gene: 16. Germline CDR1 is SGHVS and CDR2 is FQNEAQ. The CDR3 coding sequence is TGTGCCAGCACCCAGTTGGCTAGCGGGAAGCCGGGCCAAGAGACCCAGTACTTC. Translated, it gives CASTQLASGKPGQETQYF.